This TCR beta chain originates from a study of regulatory T cells in long-lasting Graves disease. Time point defined: newly diagnosed GD, antithyroid drugs for less than 3 months. PBMCs were the source of the RNA used for TCR sequencing. Relying on iRepertoire HTBI primers and Arm-PCR of CDR3 regions, the team built TCR beta libraries. TCRdb ran MiXCR on the multiplex PCR reads and lists one entry per CDR3 protein. This table has around 500,000 distinct CDR3 sequences, roughly 12% appearing once. At least ten counts were recorded for this clonotype. The germline V and J ends were trimmed by 7 bases and 9 bases, with 16 bases remaining between them. The germline CDR1 and CDR2 sequences are SNHLY and FYNNEI. The CDR3 length is 13 residues. In addition, the sample was reused for a study of T cells in Graves' hyperthyroidism and ophthalmopathy.

The starting material was peripheral blood mononuclear cells (PBMCs), obtained at new diagnosis, from a patient treated with antithyroid drugs. The receptor was isolated from a man younger than 45 with Graves disease. The rearrangement joins TRBV2 to TRBJ2-1; D might be TRBD2 (5 bases). The CDR3 bases are TGTGCCAGCAAAGAGGGCGGCAGAACTGAGCAGTTCTTC. Translated: CASKEGGRTEQFF.